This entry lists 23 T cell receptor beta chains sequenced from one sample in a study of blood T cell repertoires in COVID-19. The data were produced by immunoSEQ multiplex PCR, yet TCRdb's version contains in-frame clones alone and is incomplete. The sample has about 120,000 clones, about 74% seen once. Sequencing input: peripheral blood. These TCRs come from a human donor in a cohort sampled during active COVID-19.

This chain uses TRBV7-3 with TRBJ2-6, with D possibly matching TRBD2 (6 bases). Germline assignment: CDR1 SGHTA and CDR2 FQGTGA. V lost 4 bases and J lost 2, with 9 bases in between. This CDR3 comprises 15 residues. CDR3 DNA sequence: TGTGCCAGCAGCTCCGGGAGCCCTGGGGCCAACGTCCTGACTTTC. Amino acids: CASSSGSPGANVLTF.

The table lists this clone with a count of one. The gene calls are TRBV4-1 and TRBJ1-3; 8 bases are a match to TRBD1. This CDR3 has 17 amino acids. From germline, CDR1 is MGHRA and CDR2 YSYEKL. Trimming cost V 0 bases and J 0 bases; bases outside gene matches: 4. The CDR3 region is CASSQEGQAYSGNTIYF. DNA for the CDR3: TGCGCCAGCAGCCAAGAGGGACAGGCTTACTCTGGAAACACCATATATTTT.

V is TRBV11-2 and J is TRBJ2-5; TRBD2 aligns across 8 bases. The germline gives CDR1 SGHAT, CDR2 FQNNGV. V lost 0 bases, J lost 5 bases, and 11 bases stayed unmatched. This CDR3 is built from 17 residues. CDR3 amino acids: CASSLDTRGGRRETQYF. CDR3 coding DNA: TGTGCCAGCAGCTTAGATACCCGGGGGGGGAGGAGGGAGACCCAGTACTTC.

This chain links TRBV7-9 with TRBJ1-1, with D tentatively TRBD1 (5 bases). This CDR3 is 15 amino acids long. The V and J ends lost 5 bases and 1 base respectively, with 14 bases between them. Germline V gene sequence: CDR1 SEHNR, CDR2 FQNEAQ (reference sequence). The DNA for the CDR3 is TGTGCCAGCAGCCTTCAGGGACTGAAGAACACTGAAGCTTTCTTT. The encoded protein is CASSLQGLKNTEAFF.

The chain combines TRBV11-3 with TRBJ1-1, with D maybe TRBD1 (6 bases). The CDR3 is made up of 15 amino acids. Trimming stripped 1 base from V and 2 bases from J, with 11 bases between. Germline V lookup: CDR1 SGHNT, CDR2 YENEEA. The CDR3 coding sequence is TGTGCCAGCAGCTTAGGATCAGGGGAAAACACTGAAGCTTTCTTT. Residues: CASSLGSGENTEAFF.

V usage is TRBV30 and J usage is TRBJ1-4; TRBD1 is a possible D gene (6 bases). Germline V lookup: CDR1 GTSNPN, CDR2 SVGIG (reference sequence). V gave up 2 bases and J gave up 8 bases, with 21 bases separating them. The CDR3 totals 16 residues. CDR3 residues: CAWSPNGGGVEEKLFF. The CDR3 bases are TGTGCCTGGAGTCCCAATGGGGGCGGCGTGGAGGAAAAACTGTTTTTT.

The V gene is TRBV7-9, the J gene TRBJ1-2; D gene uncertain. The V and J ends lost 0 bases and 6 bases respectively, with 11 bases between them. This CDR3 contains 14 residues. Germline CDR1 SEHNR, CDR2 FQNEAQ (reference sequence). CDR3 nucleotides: TGTGCCAGCAGCTTAGCGTTCCGGGATGATGGCTACACCTTC. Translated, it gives CASSLAFRDDGYTF.

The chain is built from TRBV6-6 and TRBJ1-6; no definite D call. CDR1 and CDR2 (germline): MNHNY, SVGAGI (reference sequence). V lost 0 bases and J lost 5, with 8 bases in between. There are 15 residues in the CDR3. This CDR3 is CASSYSPRHNSPLHF. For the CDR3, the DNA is TGTGCCAGCAGTTACTCCCCGCGGCATAATTCACCCCTCCACTTT.

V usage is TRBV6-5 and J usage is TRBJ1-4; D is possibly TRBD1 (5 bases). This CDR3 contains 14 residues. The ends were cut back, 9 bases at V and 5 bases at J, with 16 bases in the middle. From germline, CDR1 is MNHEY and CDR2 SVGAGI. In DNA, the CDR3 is TGTGCCAGGGTCACAGGAATAGCCAATGAAAAACTGTTTTTT. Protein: CARVTGIANEKLFF.

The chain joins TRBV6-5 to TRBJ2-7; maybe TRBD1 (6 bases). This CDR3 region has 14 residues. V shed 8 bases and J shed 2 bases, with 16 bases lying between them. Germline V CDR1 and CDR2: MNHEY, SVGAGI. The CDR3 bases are TGTGCCAGCGGCTCCGGGACAATACCCTACGAGCAGTACTTC. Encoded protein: CASGSGTIPYEQYF.

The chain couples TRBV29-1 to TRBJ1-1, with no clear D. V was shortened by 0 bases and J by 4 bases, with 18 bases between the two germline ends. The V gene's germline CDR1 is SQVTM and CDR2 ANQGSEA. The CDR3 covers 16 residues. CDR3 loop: CSVEDRFEGGGTEAFF. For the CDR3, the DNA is TGCAGCGTTGAAGATCGTTTCGAGGGAGGAGGCACTGAAGCTTTCTTT. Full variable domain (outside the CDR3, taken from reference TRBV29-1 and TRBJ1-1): SAVISQKPSRDICQRGTSLTIQCQVDSQVTMMFWYRQQPGQSLTLIATANQGSEATYESGFVIDKFPISRPNLTFSTLTVSNMSPEDSSIYLCSVEDRFEGGGTEAFFGQGTRLTVV.

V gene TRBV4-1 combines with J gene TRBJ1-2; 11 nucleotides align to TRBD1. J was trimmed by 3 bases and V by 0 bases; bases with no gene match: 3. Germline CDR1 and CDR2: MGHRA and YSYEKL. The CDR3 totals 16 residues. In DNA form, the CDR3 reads TGCGCCAGCAGCCAAGACCGGACAGGGGGCGACTATGGCTACACCTTC. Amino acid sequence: CASSQDRTGGDYGYTF.

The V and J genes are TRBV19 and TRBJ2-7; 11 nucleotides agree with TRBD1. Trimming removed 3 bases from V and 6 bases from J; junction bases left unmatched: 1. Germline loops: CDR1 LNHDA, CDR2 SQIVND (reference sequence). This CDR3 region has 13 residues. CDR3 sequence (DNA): TGTGCCAGTAGTATTGGACAGGGGGCCGAGCAGTACTTC. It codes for CASSIGQGAEQYF.

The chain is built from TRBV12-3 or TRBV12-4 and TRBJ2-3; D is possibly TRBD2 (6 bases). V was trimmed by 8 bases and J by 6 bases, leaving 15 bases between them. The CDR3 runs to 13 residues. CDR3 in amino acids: CASGKAGRDTQYF. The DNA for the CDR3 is TGTGCCAGCGGTAAGGCAGGGAGGGATACGCAGTATTTT.

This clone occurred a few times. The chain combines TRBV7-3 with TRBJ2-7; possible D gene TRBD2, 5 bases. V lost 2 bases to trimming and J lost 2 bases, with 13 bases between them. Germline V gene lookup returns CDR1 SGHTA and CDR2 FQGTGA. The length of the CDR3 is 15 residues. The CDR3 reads CASSLEPGGPYEQYF. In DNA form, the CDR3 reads TGTGCCAGCAGCTTAGAGCCAGGAGGACCCTACGAGCAGTACTTC.

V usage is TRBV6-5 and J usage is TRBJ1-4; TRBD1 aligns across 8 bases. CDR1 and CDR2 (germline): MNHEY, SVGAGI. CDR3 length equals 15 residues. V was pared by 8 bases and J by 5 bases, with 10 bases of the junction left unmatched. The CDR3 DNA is TGTGCCAGCGCCGACTCAGGGGGCGCGAATGAAAAACTGTTTTTT. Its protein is CASADSGGANEKLFF.

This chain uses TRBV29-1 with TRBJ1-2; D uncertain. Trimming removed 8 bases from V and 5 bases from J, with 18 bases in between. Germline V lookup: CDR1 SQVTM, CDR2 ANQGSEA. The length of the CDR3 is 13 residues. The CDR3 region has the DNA TGCAGCTTCTTAGAGGATTTGGAGTATGGCTACACCTTC. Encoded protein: CSFLEDLEYGYTF.

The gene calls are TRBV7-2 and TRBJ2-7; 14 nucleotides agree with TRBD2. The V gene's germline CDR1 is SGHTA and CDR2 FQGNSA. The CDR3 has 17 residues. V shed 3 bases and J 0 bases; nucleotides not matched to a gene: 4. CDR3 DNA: TGTGCCAGCAGCTTTGGACTAGCGGGAGGACCCTCCTACGAGCAGTACTTC. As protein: CASSFGLAGGPSYEQYF.

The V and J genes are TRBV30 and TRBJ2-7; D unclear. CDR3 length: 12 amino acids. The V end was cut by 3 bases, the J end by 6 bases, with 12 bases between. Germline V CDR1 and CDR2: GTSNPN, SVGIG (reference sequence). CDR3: CAWSATVGEQYF. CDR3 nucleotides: TGTGCCTGGAGCGCTACAGTTGGCGAGCAGTACTTC.

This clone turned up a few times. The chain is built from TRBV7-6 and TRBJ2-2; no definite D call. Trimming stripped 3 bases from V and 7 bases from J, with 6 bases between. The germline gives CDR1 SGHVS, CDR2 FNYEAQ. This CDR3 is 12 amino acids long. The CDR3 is CASSFGGGELFF. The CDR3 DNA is TGTGCCAGCAGCTTTGGCGGCGGGGAGCTGTTTTTT.

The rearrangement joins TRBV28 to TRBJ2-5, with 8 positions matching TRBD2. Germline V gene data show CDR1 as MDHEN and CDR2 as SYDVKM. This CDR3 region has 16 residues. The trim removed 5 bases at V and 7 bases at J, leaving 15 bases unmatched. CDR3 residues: CASSPPGLGGVGTQYF. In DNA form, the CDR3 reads TGTGCCAGCAGTCCTCCGGGACTAGGAGGGGTCGGGACCCAGTACTTC. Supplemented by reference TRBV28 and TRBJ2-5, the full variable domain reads DVKVTQSSRYLVKRTGEKVFLECVQDMDHENMFWYRQDPGLGLRLIYFSYDVKMKEKGDIPEGYSVSREKKERFSLILESASTNQTSMYLCASSPPGLGGVGTQYFGPGTRLLVL.

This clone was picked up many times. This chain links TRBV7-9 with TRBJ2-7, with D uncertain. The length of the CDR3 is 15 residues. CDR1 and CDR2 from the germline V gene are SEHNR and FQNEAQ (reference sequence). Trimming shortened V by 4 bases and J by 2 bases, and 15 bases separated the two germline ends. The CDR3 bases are TGTGCCAGCAGCTCCGACACCCCCGGCGCCTACGAGCAGTACTTC. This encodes CASSSDTPGAYEQYF.

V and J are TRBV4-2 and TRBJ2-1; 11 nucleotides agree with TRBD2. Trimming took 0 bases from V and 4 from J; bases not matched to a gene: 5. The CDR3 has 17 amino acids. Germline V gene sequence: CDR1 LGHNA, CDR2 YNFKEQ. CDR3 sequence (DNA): TGTGCCAGCAGCCAAGATGACCTAGCGGGGGGATACAATGAGCAGTTCTTC. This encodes CASSQDDLAGGYNEQFF.